The clone carrying this T cell receptor (beta chain) was counted ten times or more. Its antigen is unknown. The data derive from a study of post-analysis software for immune sequencing data. Study findings and constraints: There were a few TRBV segments more frequent in patients than controls, and TRBV5-6, TRBV5-1 and TRBV20-1 were among them. Pronounced co-clustering by F measure was evident among identically batched samples.

The library was made from cDNA and included unique molecular identifiers. TCRdb ran MiXCR on the PCR reads and lists one entry per CDR3 protein. The repertoire holds about 540,000 distinct CDR3 sequences, with roughly 34% as singletons. This CDR3 spans 13 amino acids. Trimming stripped 5 bases from V and 3 bases from J, with 9 bases between. CDR1 is SGHVS, CDR2 FQNEAQ, per germline. This receptor was obtained from a girl under 18 with multiple sclerosis. The chain carries TRBV7-8 and TRBJ2-3; a weak D match, TRBD2 (5 bases). The sample was blood. CDR3 in DNA: TGTGCCAGCAGCCGAAGAGGGACAGATACGCAGTATTTT. It codes for CASSRRGTDTQYF.